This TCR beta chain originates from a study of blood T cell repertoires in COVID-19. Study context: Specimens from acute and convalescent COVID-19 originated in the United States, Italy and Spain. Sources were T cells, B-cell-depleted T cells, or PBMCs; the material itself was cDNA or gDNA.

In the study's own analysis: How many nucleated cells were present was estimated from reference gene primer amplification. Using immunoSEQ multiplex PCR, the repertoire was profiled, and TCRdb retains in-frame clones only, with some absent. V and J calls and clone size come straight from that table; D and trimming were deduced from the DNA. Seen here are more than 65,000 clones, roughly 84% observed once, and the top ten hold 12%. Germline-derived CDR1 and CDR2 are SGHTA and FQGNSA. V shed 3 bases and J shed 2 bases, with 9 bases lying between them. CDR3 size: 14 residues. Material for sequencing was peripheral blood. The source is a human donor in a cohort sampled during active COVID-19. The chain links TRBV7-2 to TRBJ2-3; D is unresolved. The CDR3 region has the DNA TGTGCCAGCAGCTTGGGCAGAACCACAGATACGCAGTATTTT. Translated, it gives CASSLGRTTDTQYF. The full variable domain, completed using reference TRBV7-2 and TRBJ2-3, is GAGVSQSPSNKVTEKGKDVELRCDPISGHTALYWYRQSLGQGLEFLIYFQGNSAPDKSGLPSDRFSAERTGGSVSTLTIQRTQQEDSAVYLCASSLGRTTDTQYFGPGTRLTVL.